This T cell receptor beta chain was observed in a study of blood T cell repertoires in COVID-19. About the research overall: The study drew acute and convalescent COVID-19 samples from the United States, Italy and Spain.

Authors' data handling: Cell counts per sample came from amplifying reference gene primers. Using immunoSEQ multiplex PCR, the repertoire was profiled, and TCRdb retains in-frame clones only, with some absent. V and J calls and clone size follow that table, whereas D and trimming were derived from the DNA. The table has roughly 200,000 clones, roughly 90% seen once. V shed 0 bases and J shed 4 bases, with 6 bases lying between them. The CDR3 is 14 residues long. Looked up from germline, CDR1 is MNHEY and CDR2 is SVGAGI. Sequencing was done on a sample of peripheral blood. This TCR was recovered from a woman between 40 and 50 years old who had recovered from COVID-19. The V gene is TRBV6-5, the J gene TRBJ1-4; no clear D. The CDR3 spells CASSYSTVNEKLFF. Here the CDR3 DNA reads TGTGCCAGCAGTTACTCAACAGTTAATGAAAAACTGTTTTTT.